The clone carrying this T cell receptor beta chain occurred many times. Each CDR3 protein gets one entry after TCRdb re-called the RACE reads with MiXCR. Among tens of thousands of distinct CDR3 sequences listed, about 5% were seen once. The sample is drawn from a study of human T cells and chemical hapten exposure. Time point noted: patch test 3, about 24 weeks after DPC sensitization. Treatment described: therapeutic diphenylcyclopropenone sensitization with weekly scalp DPC. V gave up 0 bases and J gave up 7 bases, with 7 bases separating them. This CDR3 has 13 amino acids. Germline V gene sequence: CDR1 LGHDT, CDR2 YNNKEL (reference sequence).

The sequence derives from a man younger than 45 with alopecia areata. Some clones in this sample may be carry-over from other donors' samples. This material consisted of whole blood, taken in connection with sensitization to the hapten diphenylcyclopropenone (DPC). This rearrangement joins TRBV3-1 to TRBJ1-5; D might be TRBD1 (5 bases). Here the CDR3 reads CASSQDRQQPQHF. As DNA, the CDR3 is TGTGCCAGCAGCCAAGATCGACAGCAGCCCCAGCATTTT.